The clone carrying this TCR beta chain showed up just once. The CD8+ and CD4+ T cells were negatively isolated, with the TEMRA cells enriched by FACS. Germline loops: CDR1 PRHDT, CDR2 FYEKMQ (reference sequence). The CDR3 covers 14 residues. Germline trimming cut 5 bases from V and 10 bases from J; bases unmatched to any gene: 5. These data originate in a study of CD8 T cells in Susac syndrome. Reverse transcription of about 0.5 to 1 ug RNA was carried out with random hexamers. An immunoSEQ multiplex PCR amplified TCR beta CDR3 over 54 Vbeta and 13 Jbeta. One entry per CDR3 protein results from TCRdb running MiXCR on the immunoSEQ multiplex PCR reads. This sample carries approximately 190,000 distinct CDR3 sequences, about 94% of them seen once, and the ten largest clones take around 0.1%.

The V gene is TRBV13, the J gene TRBJ1-6; TRBD1 matches 10 bases. What was sequenced was CD4+ T cells from PBMCs. The origin of this receptor is a human donor with Susac syndrome. The CDR3 bases are TGTGCCAGCAGCATCCGGGACAGGGGATCACCCCTCCACTTT. Translating gives CASSIRDRGSPLHF.